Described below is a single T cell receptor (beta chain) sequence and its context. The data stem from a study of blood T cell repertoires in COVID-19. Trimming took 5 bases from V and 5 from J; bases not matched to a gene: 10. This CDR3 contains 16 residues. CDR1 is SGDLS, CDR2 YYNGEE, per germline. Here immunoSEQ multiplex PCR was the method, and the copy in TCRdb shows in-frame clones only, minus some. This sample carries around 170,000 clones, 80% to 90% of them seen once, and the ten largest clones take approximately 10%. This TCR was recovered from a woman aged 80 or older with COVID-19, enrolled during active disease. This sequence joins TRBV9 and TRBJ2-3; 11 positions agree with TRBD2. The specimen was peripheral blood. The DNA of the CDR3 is TGTGCCAGCAGTCCAAATAGCGGGGGGGCCCTAGATACGCAGTATTTT. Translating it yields CASSPNSGGALDTQYF.